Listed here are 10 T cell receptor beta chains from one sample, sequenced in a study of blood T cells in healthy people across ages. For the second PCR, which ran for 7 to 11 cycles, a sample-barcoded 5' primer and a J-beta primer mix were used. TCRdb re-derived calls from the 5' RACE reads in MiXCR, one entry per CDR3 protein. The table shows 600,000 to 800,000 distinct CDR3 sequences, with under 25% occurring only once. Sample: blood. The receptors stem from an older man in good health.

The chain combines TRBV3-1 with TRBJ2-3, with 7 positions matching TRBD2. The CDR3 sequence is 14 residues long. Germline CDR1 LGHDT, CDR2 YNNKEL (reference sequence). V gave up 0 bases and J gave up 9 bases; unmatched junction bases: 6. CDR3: CASSQDKAGVTQYF. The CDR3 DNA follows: TGTGCCAGCAGCCAAGATAAGGCGGGAGTGACGCAGTATTTT.

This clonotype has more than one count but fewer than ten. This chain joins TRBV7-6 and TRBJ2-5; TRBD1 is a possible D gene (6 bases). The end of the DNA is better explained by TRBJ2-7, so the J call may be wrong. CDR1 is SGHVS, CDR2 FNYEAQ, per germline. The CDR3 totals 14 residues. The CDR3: CASSPGTTTYEQYF. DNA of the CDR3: TGTGCCAGCAGCCCCGGGACAACTACCTACGAGCAGTACTTC.

Written as DNA, the CDR3 is TGTGCCAGCAGCTCGTGGCAGCAAGGACGGGGAAATCAGCCCCAGCATTTT. Amino acid sequence: CASSSWQQGRGNQPQHF. This chain joins TRBV6-2 or TRBV6-3 and TRBJ1-5; no reliable D call. Germline CDR1 is MNHEY and CDR2 is SVGEGT. The V end was cut by 6 bases, the J end by 4 bases, with 22 bases between. The CDR3 sequence is 17 residues long.

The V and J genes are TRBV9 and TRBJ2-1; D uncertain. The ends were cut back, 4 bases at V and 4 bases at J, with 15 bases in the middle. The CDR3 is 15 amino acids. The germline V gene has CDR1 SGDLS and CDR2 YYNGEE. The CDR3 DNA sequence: TGTGCCAGCAGCCCCTACAATGAGCCATACAATGAGCAGTTCTTC. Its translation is CASSPYNEPYNEQFF.

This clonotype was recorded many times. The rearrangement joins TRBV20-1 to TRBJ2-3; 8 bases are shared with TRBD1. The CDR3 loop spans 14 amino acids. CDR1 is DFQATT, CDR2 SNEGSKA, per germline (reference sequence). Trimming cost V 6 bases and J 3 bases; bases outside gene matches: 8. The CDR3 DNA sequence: TGCAGTGCCAAATCAGGGGGCGCGACAGATACGCAGTATTTT. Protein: CSAKSGGATDTQYF.

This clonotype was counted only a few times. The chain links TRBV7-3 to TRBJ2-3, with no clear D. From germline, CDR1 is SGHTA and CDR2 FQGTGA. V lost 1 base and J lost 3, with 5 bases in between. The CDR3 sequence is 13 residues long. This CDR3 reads CASSLSPTDTQYF. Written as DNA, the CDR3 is TGTGCCAGCAGCTTAAGCCCTACAGATACGCAGTATTTT.

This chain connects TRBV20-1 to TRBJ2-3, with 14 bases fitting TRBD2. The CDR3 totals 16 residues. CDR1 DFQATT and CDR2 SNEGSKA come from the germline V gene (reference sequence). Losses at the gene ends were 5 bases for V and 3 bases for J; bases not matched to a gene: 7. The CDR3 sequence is CSAGGTSGSPTDTQYF. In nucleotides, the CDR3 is TGCAGTGCTGGGGGGACTAGCGGGAGCCCTACAGATACGCAGTATTTT.

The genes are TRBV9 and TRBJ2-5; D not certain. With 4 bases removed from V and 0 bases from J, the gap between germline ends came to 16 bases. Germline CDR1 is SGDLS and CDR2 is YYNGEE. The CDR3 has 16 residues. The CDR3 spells CASSYLLSVYQETQYF. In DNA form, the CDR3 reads TGTGCCAGCAGCTATCTTCTTAGTGTCTACCAAGAGACCCAGTACTTC.

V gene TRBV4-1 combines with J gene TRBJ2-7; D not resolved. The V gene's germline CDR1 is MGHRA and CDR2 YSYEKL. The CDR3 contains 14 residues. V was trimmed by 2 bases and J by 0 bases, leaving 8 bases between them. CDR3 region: CASSQLGPSYEQYF. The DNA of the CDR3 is TGCGCCAGCAGCCAACTGGGCCCCTCCTACGAGCAGTACTTC.

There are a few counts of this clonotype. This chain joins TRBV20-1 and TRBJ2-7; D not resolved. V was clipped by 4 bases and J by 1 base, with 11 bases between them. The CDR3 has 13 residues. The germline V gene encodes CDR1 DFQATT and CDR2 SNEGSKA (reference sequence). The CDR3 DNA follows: TGCAGTGCTATAAGTAAGGGTTCCTACGAGCAGTACTTC. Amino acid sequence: CSAISKGSYEQYF.